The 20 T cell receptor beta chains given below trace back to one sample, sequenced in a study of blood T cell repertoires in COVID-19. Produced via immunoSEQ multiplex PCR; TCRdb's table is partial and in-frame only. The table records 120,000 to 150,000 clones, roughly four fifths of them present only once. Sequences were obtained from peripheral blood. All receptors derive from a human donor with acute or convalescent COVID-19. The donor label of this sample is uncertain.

This CDR3 is CASRGQPKGTQYF. As DNA, the CDR3 is TGTGCCAGCAGGGGACAGCCGAAGGGGACCCAGTACTTC. The chain has TRBV2 and TRBJ2-5, with 7 bases fitting TRBD1. This CDR3 is 13 amino acids long. With 6 bases clipped from V and 7 bases from J, the junction kept 8 bases outside the gene matches. Germline CDR1 is SNHLY and CDR2 is FYNNEI.

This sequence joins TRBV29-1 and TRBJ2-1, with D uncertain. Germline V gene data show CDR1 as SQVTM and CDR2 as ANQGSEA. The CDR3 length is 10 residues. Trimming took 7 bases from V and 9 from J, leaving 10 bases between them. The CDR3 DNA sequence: TGCAGCGCCCTTCACGGTGAGCAGTTCTTC. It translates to CSALHGEQFF.

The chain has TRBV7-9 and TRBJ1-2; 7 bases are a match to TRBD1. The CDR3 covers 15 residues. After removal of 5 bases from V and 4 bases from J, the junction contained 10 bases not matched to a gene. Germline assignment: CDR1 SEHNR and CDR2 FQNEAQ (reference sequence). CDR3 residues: CASSPDRDGGYGYTF. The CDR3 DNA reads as TGTGCCAGCAGCCCCGACAGGGATGGGGGCTATGGCTACACCTTC.

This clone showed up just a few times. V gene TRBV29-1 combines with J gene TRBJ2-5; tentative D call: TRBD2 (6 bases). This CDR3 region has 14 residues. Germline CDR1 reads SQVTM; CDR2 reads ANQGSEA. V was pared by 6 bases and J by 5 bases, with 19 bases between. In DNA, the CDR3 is TGCAGCGTCCCTCCCGGGGGAACGGCGGAGACCCAGTACTTC. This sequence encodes CSVPPGGTAETQYF.

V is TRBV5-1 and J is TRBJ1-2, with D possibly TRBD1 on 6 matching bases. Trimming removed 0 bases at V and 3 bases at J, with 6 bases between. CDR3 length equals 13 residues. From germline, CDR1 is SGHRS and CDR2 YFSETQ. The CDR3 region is CASSLGQDYGYTF. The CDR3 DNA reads TGCGCCAGCAGCTTGGGACAGGACTATGGCTACACCTTC. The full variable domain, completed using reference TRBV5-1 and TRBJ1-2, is KAGVTQTPRYLIKTRGQQVTLSCSPISGHRSVSWYQQTPGQGLQFLFEYFSETQRNKGNFPGRFSGRQFSNSRSEMNVSTLELGDSALYLCASSLGQDYGYTFGSGTRLTVV.

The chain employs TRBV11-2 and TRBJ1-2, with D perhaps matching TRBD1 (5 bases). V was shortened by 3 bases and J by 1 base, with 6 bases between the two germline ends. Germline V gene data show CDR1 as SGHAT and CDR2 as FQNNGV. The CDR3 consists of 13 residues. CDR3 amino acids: CASSFDSNYGYTF. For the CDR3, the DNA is TGTGCCAGCAGCTTCGACAGTAACTATGGCTACACCTTC.

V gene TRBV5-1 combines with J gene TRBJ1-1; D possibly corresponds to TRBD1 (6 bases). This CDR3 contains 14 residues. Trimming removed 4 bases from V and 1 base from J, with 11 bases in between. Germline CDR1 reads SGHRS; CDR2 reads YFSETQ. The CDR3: CASSGTTGNTEAFF. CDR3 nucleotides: TGCGCCAGCAGCGGGACGACAGGGAACACTGAAGCTTTCTTT.

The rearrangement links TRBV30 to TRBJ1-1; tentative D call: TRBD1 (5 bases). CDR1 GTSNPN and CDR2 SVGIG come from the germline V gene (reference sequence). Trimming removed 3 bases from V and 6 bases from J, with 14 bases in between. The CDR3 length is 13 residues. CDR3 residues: CAWRETGIPEAFF. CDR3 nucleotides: TGTGCCTGGAGGGAAACAGGAATTCCTGAAGCTTTCTTT.

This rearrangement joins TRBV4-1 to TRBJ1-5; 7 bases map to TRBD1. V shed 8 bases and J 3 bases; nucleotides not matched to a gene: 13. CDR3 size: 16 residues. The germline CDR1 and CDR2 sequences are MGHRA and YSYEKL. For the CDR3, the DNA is TGCGCCAGCCGAGCCCAGACAGGGATGGCCAATCAGCCCCAGCATTTT. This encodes CASRAQTGMANQPQHF.

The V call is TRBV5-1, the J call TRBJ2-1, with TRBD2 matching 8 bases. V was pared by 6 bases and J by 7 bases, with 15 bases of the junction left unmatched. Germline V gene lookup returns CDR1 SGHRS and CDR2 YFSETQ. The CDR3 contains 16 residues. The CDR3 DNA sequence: TGCGCCAGCAACCTGGATAGCGGGGTAGGACGGAATGAGCAGTTCTTC. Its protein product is CASNLDSGVGRNEQFF.

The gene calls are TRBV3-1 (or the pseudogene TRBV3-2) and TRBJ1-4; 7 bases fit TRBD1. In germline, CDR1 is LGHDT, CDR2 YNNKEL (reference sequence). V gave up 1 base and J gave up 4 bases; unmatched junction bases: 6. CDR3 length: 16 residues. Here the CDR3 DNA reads TGTGCCAGCAGCCAAGTCCGACAGGGCCATAATGAAAAACTGTTTTTT. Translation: CASSQVRQGHNEKLFF.

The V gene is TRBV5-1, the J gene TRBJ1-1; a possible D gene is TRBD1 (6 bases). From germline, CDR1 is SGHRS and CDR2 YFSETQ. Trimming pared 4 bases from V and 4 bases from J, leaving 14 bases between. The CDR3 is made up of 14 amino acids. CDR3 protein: CASSQQGGSTEAFF. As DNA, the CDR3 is TGCGCCAGCAGCCAACAGGGCGGGAGCACTGAAGCTTTCTTT.

CDR3: CASSSQGRNEKLFF. The CDR3 nucleotides read TGTGCCAGCAGTTCACAGGGCCGTAATGAAAAACTGTTTTTT. The chain employs TRBV6-5 and TRBJ1-4; D perhaps matches TRBD1 (6 bases). V was clipped by 4 bases and J by 4 bases, with 10 bases between them. CDR1 is MNHEY and CDR2 is SVGAGI in the germline V gene. The CDR3 sequence is 14 residues long.

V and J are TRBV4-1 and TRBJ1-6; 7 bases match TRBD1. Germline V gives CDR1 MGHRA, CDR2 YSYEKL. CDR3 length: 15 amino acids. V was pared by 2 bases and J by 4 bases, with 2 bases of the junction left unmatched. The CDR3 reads CASSQTGVYNSPLHF. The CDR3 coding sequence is TGCGCCAGCAGCCAAACAGGGGTATATAATTCACCCCTCCACTTT.

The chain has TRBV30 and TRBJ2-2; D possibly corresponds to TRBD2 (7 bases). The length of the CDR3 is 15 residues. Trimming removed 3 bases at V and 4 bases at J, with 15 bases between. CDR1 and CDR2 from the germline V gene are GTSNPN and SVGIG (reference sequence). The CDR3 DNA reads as TGTGCCTGGAGCCGAGGGGGAGGGAGCACCGGGGAGCTGTTTTTT. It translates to CAWSRGGGSTGELFF.

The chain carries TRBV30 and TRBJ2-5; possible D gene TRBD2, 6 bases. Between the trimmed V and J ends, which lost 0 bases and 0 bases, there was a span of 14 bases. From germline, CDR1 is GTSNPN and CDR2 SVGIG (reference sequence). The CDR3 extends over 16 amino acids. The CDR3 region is CAWSVPVGGHQETQYF. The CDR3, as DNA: TGTGCCTGGAGTGTACCGGTCGGGGGACACCAAGAGACCCAGTACTTC.

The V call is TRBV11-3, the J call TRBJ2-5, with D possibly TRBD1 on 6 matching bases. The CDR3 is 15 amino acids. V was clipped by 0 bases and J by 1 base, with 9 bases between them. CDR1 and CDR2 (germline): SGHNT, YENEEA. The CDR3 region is CASSLDGQSQETQYF. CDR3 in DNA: TGTGCCAGCAGCTTAGACGGACAGTCCCAAGAGACCCAGTACTTC.

CDR3 sequence: CASSISVTGVGYTF. CDR3 coding DNA: TGTGCCAGCAGCATATCGGTCACAGGGGTTGGCTACACCTTC. This chain links TRBV5-5 with TRBJ1-2; 7 nucleotides align to TRBD1. The ends lost 4 bases at V and 7 bases at J; junction bases unmatched: 10. The CDR3 extends over 14 amino acids. Per the germline V gene, CDR1 is SGHKS and CDR2 is YYEKEE (reference sequence). The variable domain in full, with the rest retrieved from reference TRBV5-5 and TRBJ1-2, is DAGVTQSPTHLIKTRGQQVTLRCSPISGHKSVSWYQQVLGQGPQFIFQYYEKEERGRGNFPDRFSARQFPNYSSELNVNALLLGDSALYLCASSISVTGVGYTFGSGTRLTVV.

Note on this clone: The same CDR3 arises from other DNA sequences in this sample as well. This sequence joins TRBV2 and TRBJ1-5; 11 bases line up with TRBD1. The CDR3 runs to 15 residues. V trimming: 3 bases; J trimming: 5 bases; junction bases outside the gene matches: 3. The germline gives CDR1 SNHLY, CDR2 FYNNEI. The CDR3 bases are TGTGCCAGCAGTGAGGCGGGACAGGGGGATCAGCCCCAGCATTTT. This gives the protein CASSEAGQGDQPQHF.

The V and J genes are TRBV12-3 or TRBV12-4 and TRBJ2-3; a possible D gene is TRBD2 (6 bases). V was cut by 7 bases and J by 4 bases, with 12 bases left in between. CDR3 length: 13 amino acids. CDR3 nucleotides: TGTGCCAGCAAATCGGGGGTCGCAGATACGCAGTATTTT. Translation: CASKSGVADTQYF.